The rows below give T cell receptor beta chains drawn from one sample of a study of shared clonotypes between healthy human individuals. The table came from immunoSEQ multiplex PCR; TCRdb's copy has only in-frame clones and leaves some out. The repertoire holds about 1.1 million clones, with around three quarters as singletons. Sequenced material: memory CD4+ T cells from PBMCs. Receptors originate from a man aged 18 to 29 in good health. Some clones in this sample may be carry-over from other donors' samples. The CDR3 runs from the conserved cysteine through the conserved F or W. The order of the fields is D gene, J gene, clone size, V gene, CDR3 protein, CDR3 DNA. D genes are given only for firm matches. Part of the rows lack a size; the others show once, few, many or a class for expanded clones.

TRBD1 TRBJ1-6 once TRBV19 CASSIGQGISPLHF TGTGCCAGTAGTATAGGACAGGGGATTTCACCTCTCCACTTT
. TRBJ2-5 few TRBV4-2 CASSQTRAIWETQYF TGTGCCAGCAGCCAAACCAGAGCAATATGGGAGACCCAGTACTTC
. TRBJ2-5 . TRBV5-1 CASSLMGGRQETQYF TGCGCCAGCAGCTTGATGGGGGGTCGTCAAGAGACCCAGTACTTC
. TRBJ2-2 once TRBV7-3 CASSPPGTGELFF TGTGCCAGCAGCCCCCCTGGGACCGGGGAGCTGTTTTTT
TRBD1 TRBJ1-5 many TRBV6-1 CASRDRGQGNQPQHF TGTGCCAGCCGGGACAGGGGGCAGGGCAATCAGCCCCAGCATTTT
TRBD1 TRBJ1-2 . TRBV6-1 CASSGQGYGYTF TGTGCCAGCAGTGGACAGGGGTATGGCTACACCTTC
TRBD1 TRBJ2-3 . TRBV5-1 CASSGQGSGTDTQYF TGCGCCAGCAGCGGACAGGGTTCGGGGACAGATACGCAGTATTTT
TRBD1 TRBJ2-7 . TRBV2 CASSETWTGIYEQYF TGTGCCAGCAGTGAAACCTGGACAGGGATTTATGAGCAGTACTTC
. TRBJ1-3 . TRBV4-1 CASSPNGGSGNTIYF TGCGCCAGCAGCCCCAACGGGGGCTCTGGAAACACCATATATTTT
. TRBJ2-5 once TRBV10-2 CASSHASTQYF TGCGCCAGCAGTCATGCTAGTACCCAGTACTTC
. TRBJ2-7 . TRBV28 CASGSYEQYF TGTGCCAGCGGGAGTTACGAGCAGTACTTC
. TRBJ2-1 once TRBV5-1 CASSLGISPRSYNEQFF TGCGCCAGCAGCTTAGGAATATCGCCGCGGTCCTACAATGAGCAGTTCTTC
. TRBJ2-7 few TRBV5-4 CASSLSGERPYEQYF TGTGCCAGCAGCCTCAGTGGGGAGCGACCCTACGAGCAGTACTTC
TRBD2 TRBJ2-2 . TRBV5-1 CASSTGLAGEGVYTGELFF TGCGCCAGCAGCACCGGACTAGCGGGAGAGGGGGTGTACACCGGGGAGCTGTTTTTT
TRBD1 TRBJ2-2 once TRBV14 CASSLYRGELGTGELFF TGTGCCAGCAGCCTCTACAGGGGAGAGCTGGGCACCGGGGAGCTGTTTTTT
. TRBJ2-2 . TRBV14 CASSRLNRVGGPGELFF TGTGCCAGCAGCCGCCTGAATCGGGTTGGGGGGCCCGGGGAGCTGTTTTTT
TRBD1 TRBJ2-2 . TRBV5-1 CASSVPGTGGSGELFF TGCGCCAGCAGCGTACCCGGGACAGGGGGTTCCGGGGAGCTGTTTTTT
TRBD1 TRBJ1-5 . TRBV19 CASSDGQGRFQPQHF TGTGCCAGTAGTGACGGACAGGGCAGGTTTCAGCCCCAGCATTTT
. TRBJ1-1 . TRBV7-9 CASSLLSEAFF TGTGCCAGCAGCTTGCTTTCTGAAGCTTTCTTT
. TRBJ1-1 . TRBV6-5 CASTIKRGTEAFF TGTGCCAGCACCATAAAGCGGGGAACTGAAGCTTTCTTT
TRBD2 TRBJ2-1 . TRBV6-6 CASATRTSGYADEQFF TGTGCCAGCGCTACTAGGACTAGCGGGTACGCCGATGAGCAGTTCTTC
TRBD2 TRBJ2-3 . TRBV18 CASSPTSGRAGYTDTQYF TGTGCCAGCTCGCCGACTAGCGGGAGGGCCGGTTACACAGATACGCAGTATTTT
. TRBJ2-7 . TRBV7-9 CASSLAAGSLGEQYF TGTGCCAGCAGCTTAGCCGCGGGGAGCCTTGGAGAGCAGTACTTC
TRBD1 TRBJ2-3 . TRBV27 CASSLSQGADTQYF TGTGCCAGCAGTTTATCACAGGGGGCAGATACGCAGTATTTT